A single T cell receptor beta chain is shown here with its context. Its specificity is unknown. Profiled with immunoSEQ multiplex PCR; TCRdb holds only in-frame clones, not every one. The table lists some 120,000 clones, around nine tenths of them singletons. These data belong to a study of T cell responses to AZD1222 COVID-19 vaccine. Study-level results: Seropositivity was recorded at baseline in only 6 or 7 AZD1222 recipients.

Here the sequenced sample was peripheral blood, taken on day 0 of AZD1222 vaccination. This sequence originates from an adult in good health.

In DNA form, the CDR3 reads TGTGCCAGCACTAGACAGGGACAGGGCAACGAGCAGTACTTC. It yields the protein CASTRQGQGNEQYF. The chain carries TRBV6-5 and TRBJ2-7; 9 bases agree with TRBD1. Germline CDR1 MNHEY, CDR2 SVGAGI. V trimming: 7 bases; J trimming: 5 bases; junction bases outside the gene matches: 9. This CDR3 contains 14 residues.